The sequence of this T cell receptor beta chain was determined in a study of cytomegalovirus exposure and HLA in healthy donors. Comment on this clone: The antigen is unknown.

All donors participated as healthy donors of bone marrow. Whole-study findings and limits: An analysis that came later showed most CMV-associated TCR beta chains appearing HLA-restricted. In vitro confirmation showed three CMV-associated chains to be CMV antigen specific.

V gave up 0 bases and J gave up 4 bases, with 10 bases separating them. The CDR3 totals 14 residues. From germline, CDR1 is MNHEY and CDR2 SVGAGI. The PCR made use of 60 Vbeta and 13 Jbeta primers. Original data processing: In a later analysis, some 11 million of some 80 million unique beta chains occurred in at least two donors. Using immunoSEQ multiplex PCR, the repertoire was profiled, and TCRdb retains in-frame clones only, with some absent. V and J calls plus clone size are reproduced from that table; the DNA served to infer D and trimming. The sample carries under 200,000 clones, approximately 80% recorded once.

This chain joins TRBV6-5 and TRBJ2-7; TRBD2 is a possible D gene (5 bases). The sequence was collected from a woman between 35 and 50 years old in good health and CMV-seropositive. Sequencing used PBMCs. CDR3 sequence: CASSYSRVSYEQYF. CDR3 nucleotide sequence: TGTGCCAGCAGTTACTCGAGGGTTAGTTACGAGCAGTACTTC.